This TCR beta chain was sequenced in a study of cytomegalovirus exposure and HLA in healthy donors. PCR was performed using 60 Vbeta and 13 Jbeta primers. Clones were read by immunoSEQ multiplex PCR, and TCRdb kept only the in-frame ones, dropping some. The sample includes about 120,000 clones, approximately 72% of them seen just once. As for this clone: Its matching antigen is unknown.

Germline CDR1 is SGHTS and CDR2 is YDEGEE. The CDR3 totals 14 residues. The J segment lost 1 base and the V segment lost 4 bases, leaving 4 bases of the junction unmatched. Broader study findings: Equally common other TCR beta chains were less clonally expanded than HLA-associated ones, a later analysis found. It was in a later analysis that TCR association rates were seen to vary by HLA locus, highest for DRB1 and lowest for HLA-C.

The rearrangement joins TRBV5-8 to TRBJ1-1; 7 nucleotides agree with TRBD1. The specimen was PBMCs. The source of this sequence is a man in his fifties or sixties in good health and CMV-seropositive. The CDR3 DNA reads TGTGCCAGCAGCGTGGACAGGCCGAACACTGAAGCTTTCTTT. Its translation is CASSVDRPNTEAFF.